This is a list of T cell receptor beta chains from one sample in a study of T cells in Graves' hyperthyroidism and ophthalmopathy. A single record per CDR3 protein comes from TCRdb applying MiXCR to the multiplex PCR reads. Of some 440,000 distinct CDR3 sequences in the sample, approximately 14% were seen once. The sequenced material came from blood. The receptors were gathered from a young woman with Graves' hyperthyroidism. The CDR3 runs from the conserved cysteine through the conserved F or W. A D gene is named only where the DNA matches it firmly. Expanded clones get a size class; other rows say once, few or many, or leave the size out.

abundance	v_gene	d_gene	j_gene	CDR3aa	CDR3nt
few	TRBV20-1	TRBD2	TRBJ2-1	CSARAGGGIVPQGEQFF	TGCAGTGCTAGAGCCGGGGGGGGGATAGTCCCCCAAGGTGAGCAGTTCTTC
few	TRBV5-6	TRBD2	TRBJ2-7	CASSPQLSGSSYEQYF	TGTGCCAGCAGCCCCCAACTCAGCGGGAGCTCCTACGAGCAGTACTTC
.	TRBV25-1	TRBD1	TRBJ1-1	CASSDYRGLTEAFF	TGTGCCAGCAGTGACTACAGGGGTTTAACTGAAGCTTTCTTT
many	TRBV12-3/TRBV12-4	TRBD1	TRBJ1-6	CASSSRDREIYSPLHF	TGTGCCAGCAGTTCCCGGGACAGGGAGATTTATTCACCCCTCCACTTT
.	TRBV29-1	.	TRBJ2-1	CSVDEGVNEQFF	TGCAGCGTTGATGAGGGGGTAAATGAGCAGTTCTTC
many	TRBV11-2	TRBD2	TRBJ2-1	CASSLGFGTSGGGMINEQFF	TGTGCCAGCAGCTTAGGGTTTGGGACTAGCGGGGGGGGGATGATCAATGAGCAGTTCTTC
.	TRBV29-1	TRBD1	TRBJ1-2	CSVDGQGPELSGYTF	TGCAGCGTTGACGGACAGGGCCCTGAACTTTCGGGCTACACCTTC
many	TRBV28	.	TRBJ1-6	CASSFMRRVTPLHF	TGTGCCAGCAGTTTTATGCGACGGGTGACACCCCTCCACTTT
once	TRBV7-2	TRBD1	TRBJ1-2	CASSFAGTGTGYGYTF	TGTGCCAGCTCTTTTGCCGGGACAGGGACCGGCTATGGCTACACCTTC
.	TRBV6-2/TRBV6-3	.	TRBJ1-3	CASSYSLGGNTIYF	TGTGCCAGCAGTTACTCCCTTGGCGGAAACACCATATATTTT
few	TRBV7-3	.	TRBJ2-3	CASSKGTGRTRDTQYF	TGTGCCAGCTCAAAGGGGACTGGGAGGACACGAGATACGCAGTATTTT
.	TRBV6-1	.	TRBJ2-2	CASSEDVRVRGSNTGELFF	TGTGCCAGCAGTGAAGACGTCCGGGTCCGCGGCTCGAACACCGGGGAGCTGTTTTTT
.	TRBV14	.	TRBJ2-7	CASSPDRPPLYEQYF	TGTGCCAGCAGCCCAGACAGACCCCCGCTCTACGAGCAGTACTTC
.	TRBV4-3	.	TRBJ1-2	CASSPTRDYYGYTF	TGCGCCAGCAGTCCTACGCGGGATTACTATGGCTACACCTTC
many	TRBV12-3/TRBV12-4	.	TRBJ1-2	CASSKVRGNLGKGYTF	TGTGCCAGCAGCAAAGTCAGGGGTAATTTAGGAAAAGGCTACACCTTC
many	TRBV5-5	.	TRBJ1-2	CASSQGMLTNNYGYTF	TGTGCCAGCAGCCAGGGGATGCTAACAAATAACTATGGCTACACCTTC
many	TRBV5-1	TRBD2	TRBJ2-3	CASSLGTRTSGSDTQYF	TGCGCCAGCAGCTTGGGCACCCGGACTAGCGGGAGTGATACGCAGTATTTT
few	TRBV7-9	.	TRBJ2-5	CASSLASGRETQYF	TGTGCCAGCAGCTTAGCCTCCGGGCGGGAGACCCAGTACTTC
once	TRBV11-2	TRBD1	TRBJ1-3	CASSLIDRAGNTIYF	TGTGCCAGCAGCTTAATCGACAGGGCTGGAAACACCATATATTTT
many	TRBV28	.	TRBJ1-2	CASSLTGNPNYGYTF	TGTGCCAGCAGTTTAACGGGAAACCCGAACTATGGCTACACCTTC